The T cell receptor beta chain described here comes from a study of T cells in Graves' hyperthyroidism and ophthalmopathy. There were TCR beta CDR3 regions amplified from RNA transcripts. The HTBI primer set drove a first-round RT-PCR of the TCR CDR3. TCRdb reanalysed the multiplex PCR reads using MiXCR and keeps one entry per CDR3 protein. The sample shows hundreds of thousands of distinct CDR3 sequences, around 13% of them seen only once. In its sample, this clonotype was seen many times. The V and J ends lost 6 bases and 0 bases, in that order; junction bases with no gene match: 8. This CDR3 has 15 amino acids.

This TCR came from a woman aged 18-29 years with Graves' hyperthyroidism. Material: blood. V is TRBV12-3 or TRBV12-4 and J is TRBJ2-7, with 7 bases lining up with TRBD1. The CDR3 DNA sequence: TGTGCCAGCAGAGATGACAGGGTCAGCTCCTACGAGCAGTACTTC. This gives the protein CASRDDRVSSYEQYF.